Given below is one T cell receptor (beta chain) in context. Its target is not known. This CDR3 is 17 amino acids long. The germline CDR1 and CDR2 sequences are SQVTM and ANQGSEA. V dropped 8 bases and J dropped 2; count of bases not matched to a gene: 17. This sample was included in a study of T-cell memory formation after mild COVID-19. In the study overall: Largely, the TCR clusters proved donor specific.

Study-level findings and limits: What remained unconfirmed was the SARS-CoV-2 specificity of second-wave clones peaking on day 37. Clones that contracted clustered mainly in CM and EM if CD4+ and in EMRA if CD8+.

cDNA libraries for TCR alpha and TCR beta, carrying sample barcodes and UMIs, came from 5'RACE with constant-segment primers. TCRdb ran MiXCR on the 5' RACE reads and lists one entry per CDR3 protein. The sample lists 430,000 or so distinct CDR3 sequences, about 23% seen once, with around an eighth in the top ten. This receptor was identified in an adult woman who had mild COVID-19 (a few samples of this study predate the infection). Cell type and time point are not known. The sample was PBMCs or a T cell subset sorted from them (not recorded which). The chain carries TRBV29-1 and TRBJ2-1, with 8 bases matching TRBD2. The CDR3 coding sequence is TGCAGCTTGTCCGGGGCGGGAGGCGGCCGAACCTACAATGAGCAGTTCTTC. Translation: CSLSGAGGGRTYNEQFF.